The T cell receptor beta chain under discussion was sequenced for a study of shared clonotypes between healthy human individuals. The donor population consisted of healthy HIV-negative adults with no recent acute infections or vaccinations. Looked up from germline, CDR1 is MNHNS and CDR2 is SASEGT. This CDR3 is 13 amino acids long. Trimming cost V 8 bases and J 2 bases, with 13 bases left between them. Assay execution took place at the deep level. The data were produced by immunoSEQ multiplex PCR, yet TCRdb's version contains in-frame clones alone and is incomplete. Of about 450,000 clones listed, roughly 78% were seen once; the top ten hold roughly 12%.

The specimen sequenced was PBMCs. V usage is TRBV6-1 and J usage is TRBJ2-7, with TRBD2 as a possible D gene (6 bases). This clonotype was obtained from a woman in her forties in good health. Some clones in this sample may be carry-over from other donors' samples. CDR3 nucleotide sequence: TGTGCCAGCGGGGTAGCGGCAACCTACGAGCAGTACTTC. It yields the protein CASGVAATYEQYF.